Presented here are 29 T cell receptor beta chains from one specimen sequenced in a study of a mutant IDH1 vaccine in newly diagnosed glioma. TCRdb's copy holds only in-frame clones and misses some; the assay was immunoSEQ multiplex PCR. The table lists more than 25,000 clones, over 70% of them singletons. The time point here: week 35, safety follow-up. It was 300 ug of mutant IDH1 20-mer peptide that made up each vaccine dose, given with topical imiquimod. Their antigens are not known. The specimen comprised PBMCs, sampled from a glioma patient whose treatment included an IDH1 peptide vaccine. The receptors come from a woman aged 25 to 39 with glioma. Some clones in this sample may be carry-over from other donors' samples.

This chain connects TRBV11-2 to TRBJ1-1; 9 bases are a match to TRBD1. CDR1 SGHAT and CDR2 FQNNGV come from the germline V gene. The CDR3 is made up of 15 amino acids. V was clipped by 5 bases and J by 4 bases; unmatched bases: 8. Here the CDR3 reads CASSLTQGAVTEAFF. Here the CDR3 DNA reads TGTGCCAGCAGCCTAACACAGGGGGCCGTCACTGAAGCTTTCTTT.

This clone qualifies as large. V is TRBV7-9 and J is TRBJ1-2; D remains unclear. Between the trimmed V and J ends, which lost 2 bases and 2 bases, there was a span of 6 bases. Looked up from germline, CDR1 is SEHNR and CDR2 is FQNEAQ (reference sequence). The CDR3 covers 13 residues. Here the CDR3 reads CASSLQENYGYTF. The CDR3 nucleotides read TGTGCCAGCAGCTTACAGGAGAACTATGGCTACACCTTC.

V gene TRBV7-9 combines with J gene TRBJ2-7; D ambiguous. The V end was cut by 1 base, the J end by 0 bases, with 13 bases between. The CDR3 has 16 amino acids. In germline, CDR1 is SEHNR, CDR2 FQNEAQ (reference sequence). CDR3 in DNA: TGTGCCAGCAGCTTAGTGAGGTCGCTAAGCTCCTACGAGCAGTACTTC. Residues: CASSLVRSLSSYEQYF. The whole variable domain, filled in from reference TRBV7-9 and TRBJ2-7, reads DTGVSQNPRHKITKRGQNVTFRCDPISEHNRLYWYRQTLGQGPEFLTYFQNEAQLEKSRLLSDRFSAERPKGSFSTLEIQRTEQGDSAMYLCASSLVRSLSSYEQYFGPGTRLTVT.

The rearrangement links TRBV7-8 to TRBJ1-5; D possibly corresponds to TRBD1 (5 bases). V lost 1 base and J 5 bases, leaving 12 bases between the germline ends. The length of the CDR3 is 15 residues. The V gene's germline CDR1 is SGHVS and CDR2 FQNEAQ. The CDR3 loop reads CASSLGRGRHQPQHF. The CDR3 nucleotides are TGTGCCAGCAGCTTAGGGAGGGGCCGCCATCAGCCCCAGCATTTT.

This clone was picked up a small number of times. CDR3: CASSEPGLNTDTQYF. For the CDR3, the DNA is TGTGCCAGCAGTGAGCCAGGACTTAACACAGATACGCAGTATTTT. The chain is built from TRBV6-1 and TRBJ2-3; D possibly corresponds to TRBD2 (5 bases). CDR1 MNHNS and CDR2 SASEGT come from the germline V gene. The CDR3 has 15 residues. The ends were cut back, 3 bases at V and 2 bases at J, with 12 bases in the middle.

In DNA form, the CDR3 reads TGTGCCAGCAGCTTAGTCAGGGAATCCACTGAAGCTTTCTTT. It yields the protein CASSLVRESTEAFF. The chain uses TRBV11-2 and TRBJ1-1; D is perhaps TRBD1 (5 bases). The CDR3 loop spans 14 amino acids. V was clipped by 1 base and J by 4 bases, with 10 bases between them. Germline V CDR1 and CDR2: SGHAT, FQNNGV. The full variable domain, completed using reference TRBV11-2 and TRBJ1-1, is EAGVAQSPRYKIIEKRQSVAFWCNPISGHATLYWYQQILGQGPKLLIQFQNNGVVDDSQLPKDRFSAERLKGVDSTLKIQPAKLEDSAVYLCASSLVRESTEAFFGQGTRLTVV.

This sequence joins TRBV19 and TRBJ2-5; D call uncertain. This CDR3 region has 13 residues. V lost 1 base and J lost 1, with 4 bases in between. Germline values: CDR1 LNHDA, CDR2 SQIVND (reference sequence). The CDR3 sequence: CASSIGSQETQYF. The CDR3 DNA sequence: TGTGCCAGTAGTATAGGGTCCCAAGAGACCCAGTACTTC.

The rearrangement joins TRBV29-1 to TRBJ2-7; D not certain. The CDR3 covers 12 residues. Trimming removed 6 bases at V and 1 base at J, with 10 bases between. Germline V gives CDR1 SQVTM, CDR2 ANQGSEA. The CDR3 loop reads CSVNTRSYEQYF. Written as DNA, the CDR3 is TGCAGCGTAAACACGAGGTCCTACGAGCAGTACTTC.

This clone appeared once. This chain uses TRBV29-1 with TRBJ2-7, with 8 positions matching TRBD1. V was clipped by 6 bases and J by 0 bases; unmatched bases: 7. CDR3 length: 14 amino acids. From germline, CDR1 is SQVTM and CDR2 ANQGSEA. The CDR3 spells CSVPRDRSSYEQYF. The CDR3 DNA is TGCAGCGTCCCCCGGGACAGGAGCTCCTACGAGCAGTACTTC.

V is TRBV7-9 and J is TRBJ1-1; TRBD1 matches 8 bases. J was trimmed by 5 bases and V by 5 bases; bases with no gene match: 10. CDR1 is SEHNR, CDR2 FQNEAQ, per germline (reference sequence). The CDR3 loop spans 15 amino acids. The CDR3 nucleotides read TGTGCCAGCAGCCCTCCCCAGGGGGCGCAGACTGAAGCTTTCTTT. Translation: CASSPPQGAQTEAFF.

This chain connects TRBV30 to TRBJ2-1; 8 bases are a match to TRBD2. The germline CDR1 and CDR2 sequences are GTSNPN and SVGIG (reference sequence). Germline trimming cut 2 bases from V and 8 bases from J; bases unmatched to any gene: 8. The CDR3 contains 14 residues. The DNA for the CDR3 is TGTGCCTGGAGTAAATTAGCGGGAAGGGATGAGCAGTTCTTC. Amino acid sequence: CAWSKLAGRDEQFF.

V gene TRBV5-8 combines with J gene TRBJ2-7; D is perhaps TRBD2 (6 bases). Germline V CDR1 and CDR2: SGHTS, YDEGEE. Trimming shortened V by 4 bases and J by 2 bases, and 19 bases separated the two germline ends. The CDR3 contains 16 residues. The CDR3 DNA reads TGTGCCAGCAGCCCAGCCGGGACTTCCCTGCCCTACGAGCAGTACTTC. The encoded protein is CASSPAGTSLPYEQYF.

This sequence joins TRBV13 and TRBJ1-1; the D gene is possibly TRBD1 (6 bases). This CDR3 has 16 residues. Germline-derived CDR1 and CDR2 are PRHDT and FYEKMQ (reference sequence). V dropped 4 bases and J dropped 0 bases, with 15 bases sitting between them. CDR3 coding DNA: TGTGCCAGCAGCTGGGAAATGAGGGGGATGAACACTGAAGCTTTCTTT. It is translated as CASSWEMRGMNTEAFF.

CDR3 residues: CASSLGQGGEQPQHF. The CDR3 DNA reads as TGTGCCAGCAGCTTGGGCCAGGGCGGGGAACAGCCCCAGCATTTT. V is TRBV7-6 and J is TRBJ1-5, with a possible D match to TRBD1 (5 bases). The germline CDR1 and CDR2 sequences are SGHVS and FNYEAQ. The CDR3 runs 15 residues. V gave up 3 bases and J gave up 7 bases, with 16 bases separating them.

The J gene is TRBJ1-1, the V gene TRBV25-1; D perhaps matches TRBD1 (5 bases). From germline, CDR1 is MGHDK and CDR2 SYGVNS. Trimming cost V 5 bases and J 5 bases, with 27 bases left between them. The CDR3 has 18 amino acids. The CDR3 region is CASSRGHRDGEKGTEAFF. The DNA for the CDR3 is TGTGCCAGCAGTAGAGGGCACCGGGACGGAGAAAAGGGGACTGAAGCTTTCTTT.

This chain links TRBV4-1 with TRBJ2-3; the D is unclear. This CDR3 region has 16 residues. In germline, CDR1 is MGHRA, CDR2 YSYEKL. V gave up 2 bases and J gave up 5 bases, with 17 bases separating them. As DNA, the CDR3 is TGCGCCAGCAGCCAACCCCGGGTGAAGGACGGAGATACGCAGTATTTT. It specifies CASSQPRVKDGDTQYF.

V gene TRBV10-3 combines with J gene TRBJ1-2; 12 nucleotides line up with TRBD1. Germline V lookup: CDR1 ENHRY, CDR2 SYGVKD. This CDR3 spans 16 amino acids. The V segment lost 3 bases and the J segment 4 bases; nucleotides outside the gene matches: 6. The CDR3 loop reads CAISDFAGQGAYGYTF. DNA of the CDR3: TGTGCCATCAGTGATTTCGCGGGACAGGGGGCCTATGGCTACACCTTC.

This chain links TRBV5-8 with TRBJ2-1; D possibly matches TRBD1 or TRBD2 (5 bases each). The CDR3 sequence is 16 residues long. CDR1 is SGHTS, CDR2 YDEGEE, per germline. V lost 0 bases and J lost 2, with 12 bases in between. This CDR3 is CASSLEGRSPYNEQFF. CDR3 in DNA: TGTGCCAGCAGCTTGGAGGGACGGAGCCCCTACAATGAGCAGTTCTTC.

V gene TRBV27 combines with J gene TRBJ2-1; possibly TRBD1 for D (6 bases). This CDR3 region has 13 residues. Between the trimmed V and J ends, which lost 6 bases and 4 bases, there was a span of 10 bases. Germline CDR1 reads MNHEY; CDR2 reads SMNVEV (reference sequence). CDR3 DNA: TGTGCCAGCAGCACCGGACAGTACAATGAGCAGTTCTTC. Translation gives CASSTGQYNEQFF.

Only one count was recorded for this clone. The chain couples TRBV11-3 to TRBJ2-1; 7 nucleotides align to TRBD2. The CDR3 contains 13 residues. CDR1 is SGHNT, CDR2 YENEEA, per germline. V gave up 5 bases and J gave up 13 bases; unmatched junction bases: 11. The CDR3 bases are TGTGCCAGCAGCCCTAATCCTAGCGGAGTTCAGTTCTTC. Its translation is CASSPNPSGVQFF.

In its sample, this clone was seen once. This rearrangement joins TRBV7-8 to TRBJ1-4; 9 bases fit TRBD1. The trim removed 7 bases at V and 3 bases at J, leaving 6 bases unmatched. CDR3 length equals 15 residues. The germline V gene encodes CDR1 SGHVS and CDR2 FQNEAQ. The CDR3 DNA follows: TGTGCCAGCACGACCCGGGACAGGGCTAATGAAAAACTGTTTTTT. Encoded protein: CASTTRDRANEKLFF.

This clone appeared once. The gene calls are TRBV5-6 and TRBJ1-2; TRBD1 matches 10 bases. Trimming took 5 bases from V and 3 from J; bases not matched to a gene: 4. Germline V gene sequence: CDR1 SGHDT, CDR2 YYEEEE. This CDR3 has 14 residues. The CDR3 DNA sequence: TGTGCCAGCAGGGGACAGGGGCTTGACTATGGCTACACCTTC. Residues: CASRGQGLDYGYTF.

This clone was picked up one time. V is TRBV11-2 and J is TRBJ1-4, with 11 bases aligning to TRBD1. The germline CDR1 and CDR2 sequences are SGHAT and FQNNGV. Germline trimming cut 6 bases from V and 4 bases from J; bases unmatched to any gene: 4. The CDR3 runs to 15 residues. The DNA of the CDR3 is TGTGCCAGCAGTGGACAGGGGGCTGTTAATGAAAAACTGTTTTTT. This sequence encodes CASSGQGAVNEKLFF.

In this sample, this clone turned up a few times. CDR3: CASLRGPEAFF. CDR3 nucleotides: TGTGCCAGCCTTCGGGGTCCTGAAGCTTTCTTT. V and J are TRBV2 and TRBJ1-1; D unresolved. The V gene's germline CDR1 is SNHLY and CDR2 FYNNEI. Trimming stripped 8 bases from V and 6 bases from J, with 10 bases between. There are 11 residues in the CDR3.

The chain combines TRBV12-5 with TRBJ2-1; the D gene could be TRBD1 or TRBD2 (5 bases each). Trimming stripped 1 base from V and 0 bases from J, with 13 bases between. In germline, CDR1 is LGHNT, CDR2 FRNRAP. This CDR3 has 17 amino acids. CDR3 sequence reads: CASGLDPGASSYNEQFF. Here the CDR3 DNA reads TGTGCTAGTGGTTTGGACCCCGGGGCTAGCTCCTACAATGAGCAGTTCTTC.

This sequence joins TRBV6-5 and TRBJ1-3, with D perhaps matching TRBD1 (5 bases). This CDR3 is built from 15 residues. V shed 2 bases and J shed 9 bases, with 17 bases lying between them. Per germline, CDR1 MNHEY and CDR2 SVGAGI. CDR3 sequence reads: CASSYDTWGEGTIYF. As DNA, the CDR3 is TGTGCCAGCAGTTACGACACCTGGGGGGAAGGCACCATATATTTT.

This chain connects TRBV7-9 to TRBJ2-5; possible D gene TRBD1, 5 bases. V lost 7 bases to trimming and J lost 4 bases, with 13 bases between them. This CDR3 contains 13 residues. Germline V CDR1 and CDR2: SEHNR, FQNEAQ (reference sequence). The CDR3 DNA reads TGTGCCAGCACATGGGGCGCCAGAGAGACCCAGTACTTC. It encodes CASTWGARETQYF.

V and J are TRBV7-9 and TRBJ1-1, with a weak D call TRBD1 (5 bases). The length of the CDR3 is 15 residues. Germline assignment: CDR1 SEHNR and CDR2 FQNEAQ (reference sequence). Between the trimmed V and J ends, which lost 1 base and 4 bases, there was a span of 13 bases. CDR3 loop: CASSLDGAGVTEAFF. CDR3 sequence (DNA): TGTGCCAGCAGCTTAGATGGGGCGGGAGTCACTGAAGCTTTCTTT. The variable domain in full, with the rest retrieved from reference TRBV7-9 and TRBJ1-1, is DTGVSQNPRHKITKRGQNVTFRCDPISEHNRLYWYRQTLGQGPEFLTYFQNEAQLEKSRLLSDRFSAERPKGSFSTLEIQRTEQGDSAMYLCASSLDGAGVTEAFFGQGTRLTVV.

The chain links TRBV4-1 to TRBJ1-5; TRBD1 matches at 8 bases. The CDR3 contains 16 residues. The germline gives CDR1 MGHRA, CDR2 YSYEKL. Trimming removed 1 base from V and 5 bases from J; junction bases left unmatched: 7. The CDR3 nucleotides read TGCGCCAGCAGCCAAGTGACTACAGGGGGTTATCAGCCCCAGCATTTT. Amino acids: CASSQVTTGGYQPQHF.